This T cell receptor beta chain came from a study of T cell responses to AZD1222 COVID-19 vaccine (dated by TCRdb to 2020 to 2023). The study in broad terms: AZD1222 recipients whose second dose came at about 4 weeks and those whose second dose came at about 12 weeks were combined into one group, since spike-specific TCR depth and breadth did not differ between the two schedules. TCR sequencing covered approximately 230 trial participants: about 210 given two doses of AZD1222 and about 26 given two doses of MenACWY control vaccine. Enrollment into the trials was organized by age into subgroups of 18-55, 56-69 and 70-plus years, and those subgroups contained approximately 150, 30 and 60 TCR-sequenced participants, respectively. Summary of the overall study and its limitations: After two AZD1222 doses, both the breadth and the depth of spike-specific TCRs were significantly higher than at day 0 and than in MenACWY recipients. The 56-69-year group was small, and its depth increase did not reach significance, likely because of low power. CD4 TCRs associated with the vaccine covered the entire spike protein, and the dominant responses were in regions 160-218 and 743-854. Participants were mostly white British, with more females than males. The authors suggested clonal diversity may have been underestimated. Only a handful of AZD1222 recipients were SARS-CoV-2 seropositive at baseline, limiting conclusions about previously exposed vaccinees. Reportedly, close to half of the unique spike-specific TCRs recognized epitopes lying outside the regions that are mutated in the B.1.351 and B.1.1.7 variants. Because no day 14 peak-response samples were available, repertoires were characterized only after the peak T cell response.

About this clone itself: Which antigen it targets is not known. No base quality values were provided; no much bigger clone lies one nucleotide off.

The CDR3 regions of human TCRbeta chains were subjected to immunosequencing. In the source study's methods: Repertoire TCRs were matched against a reference library of SARS-CoV-2-specific TCRs generated with the MIRA antigen-specificity platform. Breadth was defined as the fraction of unique TCRs that were SARS-CoV-2-associated, and depth was defined as the fraction of total T cells that were SARS-CoV-2-associated. Each spike-specific TCR was assigned to its reactive spike region and to a CD4 or CD8 class using the MIRA data. Log10-transformed breadth and depth values were compared by one-way ANOVA with Sidak's multiple comparisons tests. TCRdb holds this immuneACCESS table with in-frame rearrangements only. Some clones are missing; in checked studies, unresolved V genes explain under half, and the rest has no known cause. The V and J calls and clone size come from that table; D and trimming were worked out from the DNA. This sample holds roughly 100,000 clones; less than 90% were observed only once. The biggest ten clones account for 3.5% to 4% of the sample.

Sample time point, as interpreted from the label and publication: baseline before first vaccination. Vaccinee samples were obtained from the UK trials COV001 and COV002, which included a single-blind randomized controlled phase 2/3 trial of AZD1222 (ChAdOx1 nCoV-19) in healthy adults. For TCRbeta chain sequencing, PBMC samples were collected from trial participants at day 0 and at day 28 after the second dose. CDR1 and CDR2, per the germline V gene, are SGHTA and FQGNSA. A distance of 9 bases separates the germline ends of V and J, which lose 5 bases and 5 bases respectively. From the cysteine up to the phenylalanine, the CDR3 has a length of 12 residues. The sequence is cut down to CDR3 DNA, 36 bases in frame from base 1.

The clonotype originates from an adult in good health. The rearrangement combines TRBV7-2 with TRBJ1-2; matching of 6 bases hints at TRBD1 as the D gene. The input for sequencing was peripheral blood, taken on day 0 of AZD1222 vaccination. DNA sequence: TGTGCCAGCAGCATACAGGGTTATGGCTACACCTTC. Its product reads: CASSIQGYGYTF.